The rows below give T cell receptor beta chains drawn from one sample of a study of blood T cell repertoires in COVID-19. Profiling relied on immunoSEQ multiplex PCR, and the TCRdb table lists in-frame clones only, not all of them. The table records under 250,000 clones, 65% to 85% of them present only once. Sequenced sample: peripheral blood. These receptors all stem from a woman aged 25 to 39 who had recovered from COVID-19. CDR3s include the opening cysteine and the closing phenylalanine or tryptophan.

TRBV6-5 | CASSYGTGNSYEQYF
TRBV2 | CASSEWGLAGEMDEQYF
TRBV5-4 | CASSLMGGRGAEAFF
TRBV6-5 | CASRTAASGYYEQYF
TRBV4-1 | CASSQRAGPAYEQYF
TRBV9 | CASSVGQLPEAFF
TRBV5-6 | CASSWDRRGPQHF
TRBV5-1 | CASSLEPTSYGYTF
TRBV19 | CASSIDRDRKNTEAFF
TRBV27 | CASRPRDRGGYTF
TRBV27 | CASSLDYPASYNEQFF
TRBV7-9 | CASSTRSGNTGELFF
TRBV9 | CASSVRLAGGGELFF
TRBV28 | CASSFFGQGATNEKLFF
TRBV19 | CASSGSGISGNTIYF
TRBV27 | CASSLSGGTNIQYF
TRBV7-9 | CASVFKGQETQYF
TRBV10-1 | CASSERGSTDTQYF
TRBV6-4 | CASSDSSGDYNEQFF
TRBV27 | CASSFEGRGKLFF
TRBV19 | CASSIAGLALYNEQFF
TRBV13 | CASSLGDSRPEPQHF
TRBV19 | CASSVDGRGYGYTF
TRBV19 | CASSIGDTQYF
TRBV11-2 | CASSLEGQGNQPQHF
TRBV5-8 | CASSLGGSHEQFF
TRBV24-1 | CATSDSRHGGEKLFF
TRBV9 | CASSVGRPARDSNGGNTIYF
TRBV27 | CASSLFSGQPQHF
TRBV10-3 | CAISEPLAAREQFF
TRBV6-5 | CASSYSLADPYEQYF
TRBV10-3 | CAISSPGQGKNSPLHF
TRBV19 | CASSIDTAGARRQAFF
TRBV12-3/TRBV12-4 | CASSFQYEQYF
TRBV5-6 | CASSFLPPTREGYEQYF
TRBV28 | CATRGTANEKLFF
TRBV19 | CASSITGGKNYGYTF
TRBV6-5 | CATHGVSAEAFF
TRBV6-6 | CASSYSASGRKETQYF
TRBV29-1 | CSVEDLVTHNEQFF
TRBV29-1 | CSVESDSQETQYF
TRBV30 | CAGRDRGRWGYTF
TRBV29-1 | CSVESGLAGGSSYNEQFF
TRBV5-4 | CASSLAGQGAYGANVLTF
TRBV3-1/TRBV3-2 | CASSQDGSRETQYF
TRBV27 | CASSWYSRMNTEAFF
TRBV5-1 | CASSSSDWRSYNEQFF
TRBV5-1 | CASSAAGGAGYTF
TRBV7-3 | CASSRTTGDSNQPQHF
TRBV10-3 | CAISLPDRGTEAFF
TRBV30 | CAWTDTSYGYGYTF